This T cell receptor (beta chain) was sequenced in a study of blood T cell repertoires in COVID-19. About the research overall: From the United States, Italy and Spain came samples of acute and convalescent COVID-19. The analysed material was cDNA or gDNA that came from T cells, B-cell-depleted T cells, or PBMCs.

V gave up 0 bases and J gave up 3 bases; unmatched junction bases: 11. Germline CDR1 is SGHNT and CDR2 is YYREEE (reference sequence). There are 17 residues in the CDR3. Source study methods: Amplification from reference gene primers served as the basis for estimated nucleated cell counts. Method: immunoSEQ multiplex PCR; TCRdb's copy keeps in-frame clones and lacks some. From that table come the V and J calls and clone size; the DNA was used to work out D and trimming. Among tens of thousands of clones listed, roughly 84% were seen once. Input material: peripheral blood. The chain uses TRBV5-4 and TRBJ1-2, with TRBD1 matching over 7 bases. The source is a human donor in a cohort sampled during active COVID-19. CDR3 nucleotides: TGTGCCAGCAGCTTGGCCATAGGACAGGCTACGCACTATGGCTACACCTTC. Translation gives CASSLAIGQATHYGYTF.